This TCR beta chain derives from a study of cytomegalovirus exposure and HLA in healthy donors. 60 Vbeta and 13 Jbeta primers were used in PCR. TCRdb's table, derived via immunoSEQ multiplex PCR, lists solely in-frame clones and lacks some. The sample carries some 130,000 clones, approximately 68% recorded once. This TCR came from a man between 25 and 39 years old in good health and CMV-seropositive. Sequenced sample: PBMCs.

This CDR3 is CAWSVRGSYTEAFF. The CDR3 coding sequence is TGTGCCTGGAGTGTACGCGGGTCGTACACTGAAGCTTTCTTT. The chain employs TRBV30 and TRBJ1-1; D ambiguous. The germline V and J ends were trimmed by 0 bases and 3 bases, with 11 bases remaining between them. There are 14 residues in the CDR3. In germline, CDR1 is GTSNPN, CDR2 SVGIG (reference sequence).